This record concerns one TCR beta chain sequence. Its antigen remains unidentified. This sample is part of a study of cytomegalovirus exposure and HLA in healthy donors. Notes on the study in general: According to reports, the classifier identified cytomegalovirus status with high specificity and sensitivity. Most TCR sequences were rare, but some public TCRs occurred in many donors. CMV antigen specificity was confirmed in vitro for a few CMV-associated chains. Altogether, 170 or so TCR beta chains were recorded as cytomegalovirus-associated.

J gave up 1 base and V 9 bases, and 10 bases lay outside the gene matches. The CDR3 has 15 amino acids. Germline V gives CDR1 MNHNS, CDR2 SASEGT. Sequencing used immunoSEQ multiplex PCR; TCRdb keeps in-frame clones, though not all of them. The sample records around 74,000 clones, around four fifths being singletons. The chain has TRBV6-1 and TRBJ2-7, with TRBD1 identical over 9 bases. The TCR originated in a man aged 30-40 years in good health and CMV-seronegative. The sequencing sample was made of PBMCs. CDR3: CASKLQGAGSYEQYV. In DNA, the CDR3 is TGTGCCAGTAAACTACAGGGGGCTGGGTCCTACGAGCAGTACGTC.